Presented here are 10 T cell receptor beta chains from one specimen sequenced in a study of T cells expressing NK-cell markers. TCRdb re-analyzed the 5' RACE reads; it lists each CDR3 protein once, without DNA. The sample totals about 460,000 distinct CDR3 sequences. The sample taken for sequencing was blood T cells: a sorted CD56 or NKG2C T cell subset, CD4+ or CD8+ T cells, or bulk PBMC T cells (not recorded which). These receptors came from a woman in her forties or fifties in good health.

The chain recombines TRBV12-3 or TRBV12-4 with TRBJ1-3. CDR3 length equals 14 residues. This CDR3 is CASSLTETGNTIYF.

The rearrangement links TRBV12-3 or TRBV12-4 to TRBJ2-5; TCRdb indicates TRBD2, and absent DNA this call remains unverified. The CDR3 loop spans 15 amino acids. The CDR3 sequence is CASSPLGGRKETQYF.

This chain joins TRBV27 and TRBJ1-1. Germline V CDR1 and CDR2: MNHEY, SMNVEV (reference sequence). There are 14 residues in the CDR3. The CDR3 sequence: CASTTFYPNGEAFF.

The chain employs TRBV19 and TRBJ2-1; the TCRdb D gene call, TRBD2, has no DNA to confirm it. This CDR3 is built from 15 residues. The germline V gene encodes CDR1 LNHDA and CDR2 SQIVND (reference sequence). CDR3 sequence reads: CASSIAGGPGNEQFF.

The chain combines TRBV7-2 with TRBJ2-2. From germline, CDR1 is SGHTA and CDR2 FQGNSA. The CDR3 loop spans 13 amino acids. The CDR3 protein is CASSLARRRELFF.

V and J are TRBV12-3 or TRBV12-4 and TRBJ1-6; TCRdb picks TRBD1, but there is no DNA to check that call. This CDR3 comprises 14 residues. The CDR3 spells CASSSGASGSPLHF.

The chain carries TRBV7-9 and TRBJ2-4; TCRdb proposes TRBD2, but this gene call is untestable without DNA. The CDR3 is 15 residues long. Germline V gene lookup returns CDR1 SEHNR and CDR2 FQNEAQ (reference sequence). The CDR3 region is CASSAALSTKNIQYF.

The V gene is TRBV18, the J gene TRBJ2-1; TCRdb reports TRBD1, a call that lacks DNA to check it against. The germline V gene has CDR1 KGHSH and CDR2 LQKENI. The CDR3 has 13 residues. The CDR3 here is CASTRDGTNEQFF.

This chain joins TRBV20-1 and TRBJ2-1. This CDR3 is 14 amino acids long. Looked up from germline, CDR1 is DFQATT and CDR2 is SNEGSKA (reference sequence). Here the CDR3 reads CSASGGRTYNEQFF.

The genes are TRBV12-3 or TRBV12-4 and TRBJ1-3; with no DNA, the TCRdb D assignment of TRBD1 cannot be verified. The CDR3 is made up of 15 amino acids. The CDR3 is CASSWTPGDRNTIYF.